Listed below are T cell receptor beta chains from one sample, sequenced in a study of blood T cell repertoires in COVID-19. Some clones are missing from TCRdb's copy, which holds only in-frame ones; the method was immunoSEQ multiplex PCR. The repertoire holds under 250,000 clones, with about four fifths as singletons. Sequenced input: PBMCs or T cells enriched from blood (not recorded which). Source of these receptors: a woman in her forties with acute COVID-19. Each CDR3 is given with its conserved first and last residue. Some rows mark clone size as missing; the rest say once, few, many or name a class of expanded clone.

few,TRBV24-1,CATSLGLNTGELFF
-,TRBV3-1/TRBV3-2,CASSPPPRGGGYEKLFF
-,TRBV9,CASSPGSNLARTNEKLFF
once,TRBV6-5,CASSLHRATEAFF
-,TRBV19,CASRNRGVSEKLFF
-,TRBV5-1,CASSTINGGTDTQYF
-,TRBV3-1/TRBV3-2,CASSASGGEQYF
-,TRBV28,CASSQPTLAGVEVNEQFF
few,TRBV7-2,CASSVRQGSEKLFF
-,TRBV7-8,CASSSIWEMANVLTF
-,TRBV18,CASSPLNRGTSYEQYF
few,TRBV5-4,CASSPDTASSGELFF
-,TRBV27,CASSNRGLGQPQHF
-,TRBV28,CASSSGTAKPYEQYF
-,TRBV28,CASSSTGLAGALNEQFF
-,TRBV2,CASGLAGSTDTQYF
few,TRBV28,CASSRGHQSETQYF
few,TRBV28,CASSEGQGHQPQHF
-,TRBV28,CASSLLGQGNSPLHF
medium-sized,TRBV11-2,CASRSQGLGELFF
-,TRBV19,CASRPGQGNYEQYF
-,TRBV5-1,CASSFVSGEGEQYF
-,TRBV30,CAWSPIRPGSQPQHF
-,TRBV5-1,CASSLAIRMTGGLNEQFF
-,TRBV2,CASTEEAVAFF
-,TRBV5-1,CASSATGGVEQYF
-,TRBV28,CASSLRGQIGEKLFF
-,TRBV11-1,CASSFTRDRETQYF
-,TRBV5-4,CASSSADGRGGEQFF
-,TRBV7-2,CASSFHRGQAGYTF
-,TRBV3-1/TRBV3-2,CASSPSTLAGGDNEQFF
-,TRBV15,CATSRDAVAVSNQPQHF
-,TRBV9,CASSVEDRQETQYF
once,TRBV6-1,CASSEQGRGYEKLFF
few,TRBV9,CASSPIRLHNEQFF
-,TRBV3-1/TRBV3-2,CASSRLPGLNTEAFF
-,TRBV30,CAWSVWRGGNQPQHF
-,TRBV4-3,CASSPGTVSGNTIYF
-,TRBV5-1,CASRRQGWLTDTQYF
-,TRBV12-3/TRBV12-4,CASRLGTGTEAFF
-,TRBV6-2/TRBV6-3,CASSYSERTGTTYGYTF
-,TRBV3-1/TRBV3-2,CASSHGRRSSGYTF
-,TRBV5-1,CASSLALSGIDEQFF
-,TRBV9,CASSVDASGSYEQYF
-,TRBV4-1,CASSQDRVNEKLFF
-,TRBV28,CASSPPPWGQGGENIQYF
-,TRBV5-1,CASSLAMLVAATDTQYF
-,TRBV30,CAWSNGISRNEQFF
-,TRBV20-1,CSASLTDRNTIYF
-,TRBV18,CASSPPSLSTDTQYF
-,TRBV2,CASSDLGAAGETQYF
few,TRBV7-2,CASSYRGNQPQHF
-,TRBV27,CASSSGQGGSYNEQFF
once,TRBV13,CASSLQGARGYGYTF
-,TRBV2,CASLVWLVNTEAFF
-,TRBV5-1,CASSPTGTGNTEAFF
once,TRBV7-9,CASKRSSGSTGELFF
once,TRBV27,CASRSTSGYQETQYF